Following are 24 T cell receptor beta chains from one sample sequenced in a study of T-cell memory formation after mild COVID-19. TCRdb re-analysed the 5' RACE reads in MiXCR, keeping a single row per CDR3 protein. The sample yields a few hundred thousand distinct CDR3 sequences, around 15% seen once. The sample taken for sequencing was PBMCs or a T cell subset sorted from them (not recorded which). These receptors came from a man aged 18-30 years who had mild COVID-19 (a few samples of this study predate the infection). Cell type and time point are not known.

This clonotype occurred many times. The V call is TRBV12-3 or TRBV12-4, the J call TRBJ2-7; 7 bases line up with TRBD1. CDR3 length equals 14 residues. The V and J ends lost 3 bases and 5 bases, in that order; junction bases with no gene match: 7. The CDR3 loop is CASSLDRYGHEQYV. The CDR3, as DNA: TGTGCCAGCAGTTTGGACAGGTACGGTCACGAGCAGTACGTC.

V usage is TRBV20-1 and J usage is TRBJ2-7; the match to TRBD2 covers 11 bases. The CDR3 has 15 residues. The trim removed 3 bases at V and 4 bases at J, leaving 8 bases unmatched. Germline lookup yields CDR1 DFQATT and CDR2 SNEGSKA (reference sequence). The CDR3 bases are TGCAGTGCTAGTGGGGTTAGCGGGGGGGAATACGAGCAGTACGTC. Its translation: CSASGVSGGEYEQYV.

This clonotype was seen more than once but under ten times. V gene TRBV11-2 combines with J gene TRBJ2-1, with D tentatively TRBD1 or TRBD2 (5 bases each). Trimming shortened V by 4 bases and J by 6 bases, and 16 bases separated the two germline ends. Germline CDR1 is SGHAT and CDR2 is FQNNGV. The CDR3 length is 15 residues. The CDR3 here is CASSSETERGNEQFF. The CDR3 bases are TGTGCCAGCAGCTCGGAAACGGAGAGGGGCAATGAGCAGTTCTTC.

This clonotype was observed a handful of times. The V gene is TRBV20-1, the J gene TRBJ2-2; D assignment may be TRBD1 or TRBD2 (5 bases each). The CDR3 runs 15 residues. Germline CDR1 and CDR2: DFQATT and SNEGSKA (reference sequence). Trimming took 4 bases from V and 5 from J, leaving 17 bases between them. CDR3 region: CSATLGWGMTGELFF. DNA for the CDR3: TGCAGTGCTACCCTGGGGTGGGGGATGACCGGGGAGCTGTTTTTT.

In this sample, this clonotype turned up many times. The CDR3 bases are TGTGCCAGCAGCTCCCGGGGGGGGTCTGAAGCTTTCTTT. It is translated as CASSSRGGSEAFF. The chain is built from TRBV9 and TRBJ1-1; possible D gene TRBD1, 5 bases. The CDR3 consists of 13 residues. V dropped 4 bases and J dropped 6 bases, with 13 bases sitting between them. The germline gives CDR1 SGDLS, CDR2 YYNGEE. The full variable domain, its missing parts supplied by reference TRBV9 and TRBJ1-1, is DSGVTQTPKHLITATGQRVTLRCSPRSGDLSVYWYQQSLDQGLQFLIQYYNGEERAKGNILERFSAQQFPDLHSELNLSSLELGDSALYFCASSSRGGSEAFFGQGTRLTVV.

V usage is TRBV12-3 or TRBV12-4 and J usage is TRBJ2-3; TRBD2 aligns across 8 bases. The V gene end was trimmed by 6 bases and the J gene end by 2 bases; junction bases not matched to a gene: 10. The CDR3 is 16 amino acids. The chain's CDR3 is CASRRNPGGLTDTQYF. The CDR3 DNA sequence: TGTGCCAGCAGACGCAATCCGGGGGGGCTCACAGATACGCAGTATTTT.

This clonotype turned up a few times. The CDR3 nucleotides read TGCGCCAGCAGCCAAGACTGGGGAGAGCAGTTCTTC. This sequence encodes CASSQDWGEQFF. The genes are TRBV4-3 and TRBJ2-1, with D unclear. Trimming stripped 0 bases from V and 10 bases from J, with 7 bases between. The CDR3 consists of 12 residues. The germline V gene has CDR1 LGHNA and CDR2 YSLEER.

This clonotype showed up just a few times. The rearrangement links TRBV7-6 to TRBJ1-1; D gene uncertain. CDR1 is SGHVS and CDR2 is FNYEAQ in the germline V gene. CDR3 size: 15 residues. V was shortened by 0 bases and J by 2 bases, with 10 bases between the two germline ends. CDR3 sequence reads: CASSLAAGINTEAFF. The CDR3 DNA follows: TGTGCCAGCAGCTTAGCGGCGGGAATAAACACTGAAGCTTTCTTT.

This chain joins TRBV4-3 and TRBJ2-1; D is ambiguous. This CDR3 is 15 amino acids long. Trimming shortened V by 1 base and J by 0 bases, and 7 bases separated the two germline ends. Germline loops: CDR1 LGHNA, CDR2 YSLEER. CDR3 protein: CASSQVLSSYNEQFF. The DNA for the CDR3 is TGCGCCAGCAGCCAAGTACTAAGCTCCTACAATGAGCAGTTCTTC.

V is TRBV20-1 and J is TRBJ1-1; no clear D gene. Between the trimmed V and J ends, which lost 3 bases and 6 bases, there was a span of 8 bases. The CDR3 sequence is 11 residues long. Germline values: CDR1 DFQATT, CDR2 SNEGSKA (reference sequence). CDR3 amino acids: CSARRKAEAFF. The CDR3 DNA reads as TGCAGTGCTAGGAGGAAGGCTGAAGCTTTCTTT.

The chain is built from TRBV5-5 and TRBJ1-2; D may be TRBD1 (5 bases). V was trimmed by 0 bases and J by 6 bases, leaving 15 bases between them. CDR1 and CDR2 (germline): SGHKS, YYEKEE (reference sequence). The CDR3 spans 15 residues. The chain's CDR3 is CASSLVPGNPNGYTF. In nucleotides, the CDR3 is TGTGCCAGCAGCTTGGTCCCAGGGAACCCAAATGGCTACACCTTC.

This rearrangement joins TRBV4-2 to TRBJ2-5; TRBD1 matches at 8 bases. V trimming: 3 bases; J trimming: 4 bases; junction bases outside the gene matches: 10. Per the germline V gene, CDR1 is LGHNA and CDR2 is YNFKEQ. CDR3 length: 16 amino acids. CDR3 loop: CASSQAGTGVSETQYF. The CDR3 DNA reads as TGTGCCAGCAGCCAGGCCGGGACAGGAGTGTCAGAGACCCAGTACTTC.

This clonotype occurred a few times. This chain links TRBV20-1 with TRBJ2-3; the match to TRBD2 covers 10 bases. Germline CDR1 and CDR2: DFQATT and SNEGSKA (reference sequence). The CDR3 covers 17 residues. V lost 1 base and J lost 5; bases outside the gene matches: 12. The CDR3 spells CSARVLLSGGAGDTQYF. In DNA, the CDR3 is TGCAGTGCTAGAGTGTTATTAAGCGGGGGGGCAGGAGATACGCAGTATTTT.

V is TRBV5-1 and J is TRBJ2-3; maybe TRBD1 (5 bases). V was trimmed by 4 bases and J by 1 base, leaving 10 bases between them. This CDR3 region has 14 residues. Per germline, CDR1 SGHRS and CDR2 YFSETQ. The CDR3 loop reads CASSGQGGTDTQYF. The CDR3 nucleotides read TGCGCCAGCAGCGGGCAGGGTGGCACAGATACGCAGTATTTT. The full variable domain, rest sourced from reference TRBV5-1 and TRBJ2-3, is KAGVTQTPRYLIKTRGQQVTLSCSPISGHRSVSWYQQTPGQGLQFLFEYFSETQRNKGNFPGRFSGRQFSNSRSEMNVSTLELGDSALYLCASSGQGGTDTQYFGPGTRLTVL.

This chain links TRBV9 with TRBJ2-5; D ambiguous. CDR3 size: 14 residues. The germline V gene encodes CDR1 SGDLS and CDR2 YYNGEE. The V end lost 0 bases, the J end lost 1 base, and 7 bases lay between the germline ends. The CDR3 spells CASSVEASQETQYF. The CDR3 DNA reads TGTGCCAGCAGCGTAGAAGCTAGCCAAGAGACCCAGTACTTC.

There are a few counts of this clonotype. The chain is built from TRBV3-1 and TRBJ2-5; 8 bases line up with TRBD1. V gave up 6 bases and J gave up 4 bases; unmatched junction bases: 10. This CDR3 has 15 residues. Germline CDR1 is LGHDT and CDR2 is YNNKEL (reference sequence). The CDR3 loop reads CASRQRTGTGETQYF. CDR3 DNA: TGTGCCAGCAGACAACGGACAGGGACGGGAGAGACCCAGTACTTC.

The V and J genes are TRBV28 and TRBJ1-6; 11 nucleotides match TRBD1. Per the germline V gene, CDR1 is MDHEN and CDR2 is SYDVKM. CDR3 size: 20 residues. V was clipped by 2 bases and J by 0 bases; unmatched bases: 9. The chain's CDR3 is CASSLDGTGGLSSYNSPLHF. CDR3 bases: TGTGCCAGCAGTTTAGACGGGACAGGGGGTCTCAGCTCCTATAATTCACCCCTCCACTTT. Full variable domain (outside the CDR3, taken from reference TRBV28 and TRBJ1-6): DVKVTQSSRYLVKRTGEKVFLECVQDMDHENMFWYRQDPGLGLRLIYFSYDVKMKEKGDIPEGYSVSREKKERFSLILESASTNQTSMYLCASSLDGTGGLSSYNSPLHFGNGTRLTVT.

CDR3 region: CASSEGVLNYGYTF. CDR3 nucleotide sequence: TGTGCCAGCAGTGAAGGGGTACTTAACTATGGCTACACCTTC. The V call is TRBV2, the J call TRBJ1-2, with unresolved D. The CDR3 spans 14 residues. The germline gives CDR1 SNHLY, CDR2 FYNNEI. Between the trimmed V and J ends, which lost 1 base and 1 base, there was a span of 7 bases.

This clonotype has more than one count but fewer than ten. The V call is TRBV12-3 or TRBV12-4, the J call TRBJ2-5, with 9 bases that match TRBD1. This CDR3 contains 14 residues. J was trimmed by 4 bases and V by 6 bases; bases with no gene match: 6. The CDR3 DNA reads TGTGCCAGCAGCCTACCGGACAGGGGAGAGACCCAGTACTTC. Translated: CASSLPDRGETQYF.

This clonotype was seen only a few times. The CDR3 sequence is CASSQVAAPNTEAFF. In nucleotides, the CDR3 is TGCGCCAGCAGCCAAGTGGCAGCCCCGAACACTGAAGCTTTCTTT. V is TRBV4-1 and J is TRBJ1-1; D not resolved. V was cut by 1 base and J by 1 base, with 10 bases left in between. Looked up from germline, CDR1 is MGHRA and CDR2 is YSYEKL. The CDR3 has 15 amino acids.

This clonotype was recorded a few times. The genes are TRBV15 and TRBJ1-1, with D unclear. The CDR3 runs to 13 residues. The germline V gene has CDR1 LNHNV and CDR2 YYDKDF (reference sequence). Trimming shortened V by 4 bases and J by 1 base, and 7 bases separated the two germline ends. The CDR3 here is CATSTHKNTEAFF. In nucleotides, the CDR3 is TGTGCCACCAGCACCCACAAGAACACTGAAGCTTTCTTT.

The chain carries TRBV29-1 and TRBJ1-6; 8 positions agree with TRBD1. Germline CDR1 SQVTM, CDR2 ANQGSEA. V lost 6 bases and J lost 10; bases outside the gene matches: 8. The CDR3 runs to 13 residues. CDR3: CSVQTGGGSPLHF. Written as DNA, the CDR3 is TGCAGCGTACAAACAGGGGGAGGCTCACCCCTCCACTTT.

The rearrangement joins TRBV7-9 to TRBJ1-1; D is uncertain. Germline assignment: CDR1 SEHNR and CDR2 FQNEAQ (reference sequence). Trimming removed 0 bases from V and 11 bases from J, with 10 bases in between. The CDR3 extends over 12 amino acids. CDR3 amino acids: CASSLAAGMAFF. CDR3 in DNA: TGTGCCAGCAGCTTAGCGGCAGGTATGGCTTTCTTT.

The CDR3 loop reads CASSSIGDTQYF. CDR3 coding DNA: TGTGCCAGCAGTTCCATAGGGGATACGCAGTATTTT. The gene calls are TRBV27 and TRBJ2-3; no reliable D call. Trimming removed 4 bases from V and 6 bases from J, with 8 bases in between. Germline loops: CDR1 MNHEY, CDR2 SMNVEV (reference sequence). The CDR3 covers 12 residues.